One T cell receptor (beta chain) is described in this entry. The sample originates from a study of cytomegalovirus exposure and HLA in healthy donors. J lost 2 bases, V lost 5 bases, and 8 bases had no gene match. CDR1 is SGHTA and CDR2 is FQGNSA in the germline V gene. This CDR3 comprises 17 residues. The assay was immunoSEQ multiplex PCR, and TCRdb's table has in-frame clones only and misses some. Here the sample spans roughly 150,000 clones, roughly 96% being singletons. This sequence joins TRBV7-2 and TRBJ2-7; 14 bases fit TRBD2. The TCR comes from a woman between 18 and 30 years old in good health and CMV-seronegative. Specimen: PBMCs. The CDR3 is CASSRTSGGLGTYEQYF. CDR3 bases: TGTGCCAGCAGCCGGACTAGCGGGGGGCTCGGTACCTACGAGCAGTACTTC.